Sequencing of this T cell receptor (beta chain) was carried out in a study of metastatic and nonmetastatic thyroid tumors. This CDR3 region has 13 residues. The V gene's germline CDR1 is MNHNS and CDR2 SASEGT. The J segment lost 4 bases and the V segment lost 6 bases, leaving 5 bases of the junction unmatched. No treatment had been given to any patient before thyroid surgery. This clone was seen at least ten times. Its antigen is still unknown. Per the authors' pipeline: The distant-metastasis classifier for papillary thyroid cancer was built from CDR3 differences across clinicopathological groups. TCRdb re-clonotyped the PCR reads via MiXCR. The V and J calls and clone size are TCRdb's, not the authors'. The repertoire consists of some 17,000 clones, with around 30% occurring once and the leading ten covering roughly 15%. Broader study findings: Compared with benign nodules, malignant thyroid tumors were reported to have significantly higher TCR beta diversity in both blood and tumor.

This sequence originates from a female donor with papillary thyroid cancer or a benign thyroid nodule (not recorded which). Some clones in this sample may be carry-over from other donors' samples. Source material: tumor tissue. The genes are TRBV6-1 and TRBJ1-2; TRBD1 aligns across 7 bases. DNA of the CDR3: TGTGCCAGCAGCCGACAGGGCCCCTATGGCTACACCTTC. Translated: CASSRQGPYGYTF.